Listed below are T cell receptor beta chains from one sample, sequenced in a study of blood T cell repertoires in COVID-19. Here immunoSEQ multiplex PCR was the method, and the copy in TCRdb shows in-frame clones only, minus some. The table shows tens of thousands of clones, with approximately 87% occurring only once. The material sequenced was peripheral blood. The receptor set was obtained from an older woman with COVID-19, enrolled during active disease. CDR3s include the opening cysteine and the closing phenylalanine or tryptophan. The D gene is left open where the match is weak. Clone size is given for some rows only: seen once, a few or many times, or a class if the clone is expanded.

size: NA
D: NA
V: TRBV11-2
J: TRBJ2-7
DNA: TGTGCCAGCAGCTTAAAATCTGCAGGGATCGAGCAGTACTTC
CDR3: CASSLKSAGIEQYF

size: NA
D: NA
V: TRBV4-1
J: TRBJ1-2
DNA: TGCGCCAGCAGCCAATCTTTATTTGGCTACACCTTC
CDR3: CASSQSLFGYTF

size: NA
D: TRBD2
V: TRBV19
J: TRBJ2-7
DNA: TGTGCCAGTGGAGAGTATGCGGGAGCCTACGAGCAGTACTTC
CDR3: CASGEYAGAYEQYF

size: NA
D: NA
V: TRBV6-1
J: TRBJ2-7
DNA: TGTGCCAGCAGTGAATTCGGGGAGAGCTCCTACGAGCAGTACTTC
CDR3: CASSEFGESSYEQYF

size: few
D: TRBD1
V: TRBV25-1
J: TRBJ2-2
DNA: TGTGCCAGCAGTGAATGGGGACAGAGCAGTTCCGGGGAGCTGTTTTTT
CDR3: CASSEWGQSSSGELFF

size: NA
D: NA
V: TRBV6-5
J: TRBJ1-2
DNA: TGTGCCAGCAGCTGGATATCGTACGGGGGCTACACCTTC
CDR3: CASSWISYGGYTF

size: once
D: TRBD2
V: TRBV6-1
J: TRBJ2-1
DNA: TGTGCCAGCAGTGATTCAGCGGGAGGGCCCAATGAGCAGTTCTTC
CDR3: CASSDSAGGPNEQFF

size: NA
D: NA
V: TRBV4-1
J: TRBJ2-5
DNA: TGCGCCAGCAGCCAAGGGGGGACTGGCTTGCAGGAGACCCAGTACTTC
CDR3: CASSQGGTGLQETQYF

size: once
D: NA
V: TRBV7-6
J: TRBJ1-1
DNA: TGTGCCAGCAGCTCGAGGCAGAACACTGAAGCTTTCTTT
CDR3: CASSSRQNTEAFF

size: NA
D: NA
V: TRBV18
J: TRBJ2-2
DNA: TGTGCCAGCTCACGCAAAGGGGACATAATGGCCGGGGAGCTGTTTTTT
CDR3: CASSRKGDIMAGELFF

size: NA
D: TRBD2
V: TRBV7-9
J: TRBJ2-3
DNA: TGTGCCAGCAGCTTCTTTTTTGGGGCTAGCGGGAGCACAGATACGCAGTATTTT
CDR3: CASSFFFGASGSTDTQYF

size: NA
D: NA
V: TRBV5-5
J: TRBJ2-1
DNA: TGTGCCAGCAGCTTGGTACAGGGAAGATACAATGAGCAGTTCTTC
CDR3: CASSLVQGRYNEQFF

size: once
D: NA
V: TRBV7-9
J: TRBJ2-2
DNA: TGTGCCAGCAGGCTACAGGGACCTCCGAACACCGGGGAGCTGTTTTTT
CDR3: CASRLQGPPNTGELFF

size: NA
D: NA
V: TRBV5-1
J: TRBJ2-3
DNA: TGCGCCAGCAGCACACCGACAGCTAGCACAGATACGCAGTATTTT
CDR3: CASSTPTASTDTQYF

size: NA
D: NA
V: TRBV28
J: TRBJ2-7
DNA: TGTGCCAGCAGTTTAAGGGCCACTAGCTCCTACGAGCAGTACTTC
CDR3: CASSLRATSSYEQYF

size: NA
D: NA
V: TRBV10-2
J: TRBJ1-5
DNA: TGCGCCAGCACTAGGGGGGGGCTAAATCAGCCCCAGCATTTT
CDR3: CASTRGGLNQPQHF

size: NA
D: TRBD2
V: TRBV4-1
J: TRBJ2-1
DNA: TGCGCCAGCAGCCAATTCGGGACTAGCTTATATGAGCAGTTCTTC
CDR3: CASSQFGTSLYEQFF

size: once
D: NA
V: TRBV28
J: TRBJ1-5
DNA: TGTGCCAGCAGTTTAGGCAGGGGTAATCAGCCCCAGCATTTT
CDR3: CASSLGRGNQPQHF

size: NA
D: NA
V: TRBV3-1/TRBV3-2
J: TRBJ2-2
DNA: TGTGCCAGCAGCCCAGCACGGAGTAACACCGGGGAGCTGTTTTTT
CDR3: CASSPARSNTGELFF

size: once
D: TRBD1
V: TRBV6-4
J: TRBJ2-1
DNA: TGTGCCAGCAGTGAACAACAGGGGTCGTCCTACAATGAGCAGTTCTTC
CDR3: CASSEQQGSSYNEQFF

size: NA
D: NA
V: TRBV6-5
J: TRBJ1-5
DNA: TGTGCCAGCAGTTACGTTCAGGTTGGACAGCCCCAGCATTTT
CDR3: CASSYVQVGQPQHF

size: NA
D: TRBD1
V: TRBV28
J: TRBJ1-1
DNA: TGTGCCAGCAGACGGACAGGGGTTCTAAACACTGAAGCTTTCTTT
CDR3: CASRRTGVLNTEAFF

size: NA
D: TRBD1
V: TRBV6-6
J: TRBJ1-1
DNA: TGTGCCAGCAGGCAGGGGGCCCGGAACACTGAAGCTTTCTTT
CDR3: CASRQGARNTEAFF

size: NA
D: TRBD1
V: TRBV25-1
J: TRBJ2-1
DNA: TGTGCCAGCAGTGAGGCAAAACAGGGGGTGAGCTCCTACAATGAGCAGTTCTTC
CDR3: CASSEAKQGVSSYNEQFF

size: NA
D: NA
V: TRBV24-1
J: TRBJ1-5
DNA: TGTGCCACCAGTGATTCACGAGGGATTCAGCCCCAGCATTTT
CDR3: CATSDSRGIQPQHF

size: NA
D: NA
V: TRBV21-1
J: TRBJ2-2
DNA: TGTGCCAGCAAGAATCGCGTACGGTCAACCCCGAAAGACACCGGGGAGCTGTTTTTT
CDR3: CASKNRVRSTPKDTGELFF

size: NA
D: TRBD2
V: TRBV3-1/TRBV3-2
J: TRBJ2-1
DNA: TGTGCCAGCAGCCAAGATCTTGTAGCGGGAGGGCGGGGTGAGCAGTTCTTC
CDR3: CASSQDLVAGGRGEQFF

size: NA
D: TRBD1
V: TRBV3-1/TRBV3-2
J: TRBJ1-2
DNA: TGTGCCAGCAGCAAAGGGGACAGGATCGACTATGGCTACACCTTC
CDR3: CASSKGDRIDYGYTF

size: NA
D: TRBD2
V: TRBV10-3
J: TRBJ2-7
DNA: TGTGCCATCAGTGAGCCGGGACTAGCGGCTAACTACGAGCAGTACTTC
CDR3: CAISEPGLAANYEQYF

size: NA
D: NA
V: TRBV28
J: TRBJ1-2
DNA: TGTGCCAGCAGTTTATGGGCCCGCTATGGCTACACCTTC
CDR3: CASSLWARYGYTF

size: NA
D: NA
V: TRBV30
J: TRBJ1-6
DNA: TGTGCCTGGAGCGGTCCAGGCGCCAATTCACCCCTCCACTTT
CDR3: CAWSGPGANSPLHF

size: NA
D: NA
V: TRBV6-6
J: TRBJ1-1
DNA: TGTGCCAGCAGGGGGGGGACCCCGATGGACACTGAAGCTTTCTTT
CDR3: CASRGGTPMDTEAFF

size: NA
D: TRBD2
V: TRBV3-1/TRBV3-2
J: TRBJ2-5
DNA: TGTGCCAGCAGCACTAGCGGGGGGCGGCGGACCCAGTACTTC
CDR3: CASSTSGGRRTQYF

size: NA
D: NA
V: TRBV7-9
J: TRBJ2-7
DNA: TGTGCCAGCAGCTCAGATACCTACGAGCAGTACTTC
CDR3: CASSSDTYEQYF

size: once
D: NA
V: TRBV5-5
J: TRBJ2-7
DNA: TGTGCCAGCAGCCCTGGACAGCGATATTTGTACGAGCAGTACTTC
CDR3: CASSPGQRYLYEQYF

size: NA
D: TRBD1
V: TRBV7-2
J: TRBJ1-5
DNA: TGTGCCAGCGGACAGGGCCATCCTCAGCCCCAGCATTTT
CDR3: CASGQGHPQPQHF

size: few
D: NA
V: TRBV5-6
J: TRBJ2-7
DNA: TGTGCCAGCAGCTTCCGCACAGTACCCTACGAGCAGTACTTC
CDR3: CASSFRTVPYEQYF

size: NA
D: TRBD1
V: TRBV2
J: TRBJ1-2
DNA: TGTGCCAGCAGTACCGGACAGGGGGCGCGGGGCTACACCTTC
CDR3: CASSTGQGARGYTF

size: NA
D: TRBD1
V: TRBV28
J: TRBJ2-1
DNA: TGTGCCAGCAGAACCCGACAGGGACGATACAATGAGCAGTTCTTC
CDR3: CASRTRQGRYNEQFF

size: NA
D: NA
V: TRBV2
J: TRBJ2-1
DNA: TGTGCCAGCAGGAGGGAGTACATCGAGCAGTTCTTC
CDR3: CASRREYIEQFF

size: NA
D: NA
V: TRBV24-1
J: TRBJ1-5
DNA: TGTGCCACCAGTGATCGGGCAGGGGGCAATCAGCCCCAGCATTTT
CDR3: CATSDRAGGNQPQHF

size: few
D: TRBD1
V: TRBV15
J: TRBJ1-4
DNA: TGTGCCACCAGCAGGGGACAGGGGAATGAAAAACTGTTTTTT
CDR3: CATSRGQGNEKLFF

size: NA
D: TRBD1
V: TRBV5-1
J: TRBJ2-1
DNA: TGCGCCAGCAGCTTCGAGACAGGGGGCTTTGAGCAGTTCTTC
CDR3: CASSFETGGFEQFF

size: NA
D: NA
V: TRBV11-2
J: TRBJ2-2
DNA: TGTGCCAGCAGCTTCCGGGGGGCCGTCACCGGGGAGCTGTTTTTT
CDR3: CASSFRGAVTGELFF

size: NA
D: TRBD1
V: TRBV28
J: TRBJ1-6
DNA: TGTGCCAGCAGTTTATTTCGGACAGGGGGACGCTTT
CDR3: CASSLFRTGGRF

size: NA
D: NA
V: TRBV27
J: TRBJ2-2
DNA: TGTGCCAGCAGTTTATTAGCGACGAACACCGGGGAGCTGTTTTTT
CDR3: CASSLLATNTGELFF

size: NA
D: NA
V: TRBV3-1/TRBV3-2
J: TRBJ2-7
DNA: TGTGCCAGCAGCCAAGTTTCCGGTTACGAGCAGTACTTC
CDR3: CASSQVSGYEQYF

size: NA
D: NA
V: TRBV12-3/TRBV12-4
J: TRBJ2-7
DNA: TGTGCCAGCGCCGGGAGAACCTACGAGCAGTACTTC
CDR3: CASAGRTYEQYF

size: NA
D: NA
V: TRBV19
J: TRBJ2-6
DNA: TGTGCCAGTAGTGCTAGGGGCTCTGGGGCCAACGTCCTGACTTTC
CDR3: CASSARGSGANVLTF

size: once
D: NA
V: TRBV4-2
J: TRBJ2-2
DNA: TGTGCCAGCAGCCGGAGGAAGGGCTACACCGGGGAGCTGTTTTTT
CDR3: CASSRRKGYTGELFF

size: once
D: TRBD2
V: TRBV11-3
J: TRBJ2-1
DNA: TGTGCCAGCAGCCTCCGACTAGCGGGAGATAAGGTTGAGCAGTTCTTC
CDR3: CASSLRLAGDKVEQFF

size: NA
D: NA
V: TRBV27
J: TRBJ1-5
DNA: TGTGCCAGCAGCCGGACATTTAATCAGCCCCAGCATTTT
CDR3: CASSRTFNQPQHF

size: once
D: NA
V: TRBV27
J: TRBJ2-1
DNA: TGTGCCAGCACCTATGGGGGAGGCTACAATGAGCAGTTCTTC
CDR3: CASTYGGGYNEQFF